Each of the 28 T cell receptor beta chains below was sequenced from the same sample in a study of beta chain features in type 1 diabetes listed by TCRdb under 2018. The library was prepared using the immunoSEQ multiplex PCR assay. The High Capacity cDNA Reverse Transcription Kit was used to reverse transcribe all of the isolated RNA, meaning that expressed TCRB transcripts were what got sequenced. The table comes from immuneACCESS by way of TCRdb, which keeps in-frame sequences with V and J called. Part of the clones is missing from these tables; in studies checked, under half for an unresolved V gene and the rest for unknown reasons. In this sample the table shows about 260,000 clones, roughly 25% of which occur a single time. Jointly, the top ten make up around 0.011% of the sample. For these receptors, no antigen is known. Overall results and qualifications from the work: A moderate but significant shortening of TCRB CDR3 length was observed in type 1 diabetes patients in all four CD4+ subsets.

Sequencing used naive CD4+ T cells from blood. In light of the paper, this sample's cell subset or site label describes: true naive CD4+ T cells. The receptors come from a woman younger than 45 with type 1 diabetes.

CDR3 DNA sequence: TGCAGCGTCCGTAAAACAGGGGTTTGGACTGAAGCTTTCTTT. It yields the protein CSVRKTGVWTEAFF. The chain employs TRBV29-1 and TRBJ1-1, with 7 nucleotides matching TRBD1. V lost 6 bases and J lost 5; bases outside the gene matches: 12. This CDR3 is built from 14 residues. Per germline, CDR1 SQVTM and CDR2 ANQGSEA.

This clone was found a few times. This rearrangement joins TRBV15 to TRBJ2-5; TRBD2 matches at 7 bases. Germline CDR1 is LNHNV and CDR2 is YYDKDF (reference sequence). J was trimmed by 6 bases and V by 0 bases; bases with no gene match: 7. The CDR3 runs to 15 residues. CDR3 nucleotide sequence: TGTGCCACCAGCAGAGATTGGGGCGGGAGACAGACCCAGTACTTC. Translation gives CATSRDWGGRQTQYF. The full variable domain, in which reference TRBV15 and TRBJ2-5 provide the parts outside the CDR3, is DAMVIQNPRYQVTQFGKPVTLSCSQTLNHNVMYWYQQKSSQAPKLLFHYYDKDFNNEADTPDNFQSRRPNTSFCFLDIRSPGLGDTAMYLCATSRDWGGRQTQYFGPGTRLLVL.

This clone was detected a few times. This rearrangement joins TRBV9 to TRBJ2-1, with 9 bases aligning to TRBD2. CDR1 is SGDLS and CDR2 is YYNGEE in the germline V gene. Trimming took 4 bases from V and 2 from J; bases not matched to a gene: 4. The CDR3 is 15 residues long. The CDR3 is CASSPREGTYNEQFF. Here the CDR3 DNA reads TGTGCCAGCAGCCCGCGGGAGGGCACCTACAATGAGCAGTTCTTC.

This clone occurred once. This sequence joins TRBV5-1 and TRBJ1-1; D unresolved. The CDR3 has 14 amino acids. CDR1 and CDR2 (germline): SGHRS, YFSETQ. Trimming shortened V by 5 bases and J by 6 bases, and 17 bases separated the two germline ends. The CDR3 protein is CASRKTAGVSEAFF. In DNA form, the CDR3 reads TGCGCCAGCAGGAAAACCGCAGGTGTCTCTGAAGCTTTCTTT.

This clone has a handful of counts. The V and J genes are TRBV27 and TRBJ1-1; TRBD1 might be the D (6 bases). The germline V and J ends were trimmed by 6 bases and 3 bases, with 11 bases remaining between them. The germline CDR1 and CDR2 sequences are MNHEY and SMNVEV (reference sequence). The CDR3 consists of 13 residues. The chain's CDR3 is CASRSTGYTEAFF. DNA for the CDR3: TGTGCCAGCAGATCAACAGGGTACACTGAAGCTTTCTTT.

V usage is TRBV18 and J usage is TRBJ2-7; the D gene is possibly TRBD2 (5 bases). Germline values: CDR1 KGHSH, CDR2 LQKENI. V was clipped by 1 base and J by 3 bases, with 13 bases between them. This CDR3 spans 15 amino acids. Written as DNA, the CDR3 is TGTGCCAGCTCACCACGGCCCGGCGACTACTACGAGCAGTACTTC. Amino acid sequence: CASSPRPGDYYEQYF.

V is TRBV10-3 and J is TRBJ2-1; 8 bases align to TRBD2. Trimming took 0 bases from V and 6 from J; bases not matched to a gene: 4. Looked up from germline, CDR1 is ENHRY and CDR2 is SYGVKD. The CDR3 sequence is 15 residues long. The CDR3 nucleotides are TGTGCCATCAGTGAGTCGGGACTAGGAACCAATGAGCAGTTCTTC. Encoded protein: CAISESGLGTNEQFF.

The rearrangement uses TRBV29-1 and TRBJ2-3; a weak D match, TRBD1 (5 bases). The CDR3 sequence is 14 residues long. V gave up 0 bases and J gave up 4 bases, with 11 bases separating them. Germline V lookup: CDR1 SQVTM, CDR2 ANQGSEA. The CDR3 loop is CSVEDRGRADTQYF. The DNA of the CDR3 is TGCAGCGTTGAAGATAGGGGTCGGGCAGATACGCAGTATTTT.

The chain is built from TRBV6-4 and TRBJ1-2, with D unclear. This CDR3 has 11 residues. Germline-derived CDR1 and CDR2 are MRHNA and SNTAGT. V was clipped by 10 bases and J by 10 bases, with 16 bases between them. This chain's CDR3 is CAILRSIPYTF. The CDR3 nucleotides are TGTGCCATCCTAAGGAGTATCCCCTACACCTTC.

The gene calls are TRBV29-1 and TRBJ1-1; tentative D call: TRBD1 (6 bases). Trimming cost V 1 base and J 4 bases, with 16 bases left between them. Germline V gene lookup returns CDR1 SQVTM and CDR2 ANQGSEA. This CDR3 has 15 amino acids. Here the CDR3 reads CSVEGLQGLSTEAFF. DNA for the CDR3: TGCAGCGTTGAAGGATTACAGGGTCTCAGCACTGAAGCTTTCTTT.

The J gene is TRBJ2-1, the V gene TRBV9, with TRBD2 matching 7 bases. Germline lookup yields CDR1 SGDLS and CDR2 YYNGEE. V was clipped by 4 bases and J by 6 bases; unmatched bases: 10. There are 15 residues in the CDR3. The CDR3 loop is CASSPPGLIVNEQFF. CDR3 sequence (DNA): TGTGCCAGCAGCCCTCCGGGACTAATAGTCAATGAGCAGTTCTTC. Based on the CDR3 plus reference TRBV9 and TRBJ2-1, the full variable domain is DSGVTQTPKHLITATGQRVTLRCSPRSGDLSVYWYQQSLDQGLQFLIQYYNGEERAKGNILERFSAQQFPDLHSELNLSSLELGDSALYFCASSPPGLIVNEQFFGPGTRLTVL.

This clone occurred a few times. This chain connects TRBV4-1 to TRBJ2-4; 7 bases line up with TRBD2. Per germline, CDR1 MGHRA and CDR2 YSYEKL. This CDR3 comprises 15 residues. J was trimmed by 3 bases and V by 0 bases; bases with no gene match: 2. This CDR3 reads CASSQERTSKNIQYF. The DNA for the CDR3 is TGCGCCAGCAGCCAAGAACGGACTAGCAAAAACATTCAGTACTTC.

Only a few counts were recorded for this clone. The rearrangement links TRBV5-1 to TRBJ2-3; a weak D match, TRBD1 (6 bases). CDR3 length: 16 residues. Germline V CDR1 and CDR2: SGHRS, YFSETQ. V was clipped by 1 base and J by 2 bases, with 14 bases between them. The CDR3 sequence is CASSLRTGHNTDTQYF. Here the CDR3 DNA reads TGCGCCAGCAGCTTGCGAACAGGGCATAACACAGATACGCAGTATTTT.

This chain connects TRBV7-9 to TRBJ2-1; 10 positions match TRBD2. The CDR3 sequence is 16 residues long. The germline V gene encodes CDR1 SEHNR and CDR2 FQNEAQ (reference sequence). The trim removed 5 bases at V and 0 bases at J, leaving 4 bases unmatched. CDR3 amino acids: CASSPWTSGSYNEQFF. The CDR3 coding sequence is TGTGCCAGCAGCCCCTGGACTAGCGGCTCCTACAATGAGCAGTTCTTC. The variable domain in full, completed from reference TRBV7-9 and TRBJ2-1, reads DTGVSQNPRHKITKRGQNVTFRCDPISEHNRLYWYRQTLGQGPEFLTYFQNEAQLEKSRLLSDRFSAERPKGSFSTLEIQRTEQGDSAMYLCASSPWTSGSYNEQFFGPGTRLTVL.

V gene TRBV11-2 combines with J gene TRBJ2-7, with TRBD1 matching 7 bases. Germline CDR1 is SGHAT and CDR2 is FQNNGV. This CDR3 contains 13 residues. With 4 bases clipped from V and 6 bases from J, the junction kept 6 bases outside the gene matches. This CDR3 is CASSSDREREQYF. In DNA, the CDR3 is TGTGCCAGCAGCTCCGACAGGGAACGCGAGCAGTACTTC.

This clone was seen a handful of times. This chain joins TRBV4-1 and TRBJ1-1; 7 nucleotides line up with TRBD1. The junction had 12 bases not matched to a gene; V was cut back by 1 base and J by 4 bases. The CDR3 has 17 residues. Germline lookup yields CDR1 MGHRA and CDR2 YSYEKL. In nucleotides, the CDR3 is TGCGCCAGCAGCCAAGGGGTTAGGACAGGTATCGGCACTGAAGCTTTCTTT. It encodes CASSQGVRTGIGTEAFF.

This clone has only a few counts. The CDR3 loop reads CASSVGDFNEQFF. CDR3 bases: TGTGCCAGCAGCGTAGGGGACTTCAATGAGCAGTTCTTC. The chain couples TRBV9 to TRBJ2-1; D is possibly TRBD2 (6 bases). The germline CDR1 and CDR2 sequences are SGDLS and YYNGEE. V was pared by 0 bases and J by 6 bases, with 7 bases between. CDR3 size: 13 residues.

A few counts support this clone. The V gene is TRBV4-1, the J gene TRBJ2-3; D might be TRBD2 (6 bases). The V gene's germline CDR1 is MGHRA and CDR2 YSYEKL. There are 17 residues in the CDR3. Trimming stripped 0 bases from V and 0 bases from J, with 13 bases between. The CDR3 region has the DNA TGCGCCAGCAGCCAAGACGGTGCGGGATCTAGCACAGATACGCAGTATTTT. Protein: CASSQDGAGSSTDTQYF.

This chain connects TRBV9 to TRBJ1-1, with TRBD1 as a possible D gene (6 bases). Per germline, CDR1 SGDLS and CDR2 YYNGEE. CDR3 length equals 13 residues. The V end was cut by 4 bases, the J end by 4 bases, with 11 bases between. The CDR3 DNA reads TGTGCCAGCAGCCCCCGGACAGTCACTGAAGCTTTCTTT. Translating gives CASSPRTVTEAFF.

This clone has just one count. The genes are TRBV16 and TRBJ1-5; D might be TRBD1 (5 bases). The CDR3 consists of 16 residues. V was clipped by 5 bases and J by 2 bases, with 16 bases between them. Germline V lookup: CDR1 KGHSY, CDR2 FQNENV. CDR3 amino acids: CASSDRRGGGNQPQHF. The DNA of the CDR3 is TGTGCCAGCAGCGACCGACGTGGAGGGGGCAATCAGCCCCAGCATTTT.

This clone occurred a few times. The gene calls are TRBV19 and TRBJ1-1; D not certain. With 3 bases removed from V and 2 bases from J, the gap between germline ends came to 10 bases. From germline, CDR1 is LNHDA and CDR2 SQIVND (reference sequence). The CDR3 is 14 residues long. The CDR3 DNA is TGTGCCAGTAGTATCCGGCAGGCCAACACTGAAGCTTTCTTT. Encoded protein: CASSIRQANTEAFF. Together with reference TRBV19 and TRBJ1-1, the CDR3 gives the full variable domain: DGGITQSPKYLFRKEGQNVTLSCEQNLNHDAMYWYRQDPGQGLRLIYYSQIVNDFQKGDIAEGYSVSREKKESFPLTVTSAQKNPTAFYLCASSIRQANTEAFFGQGTRLTVV.

V usage is TRBV20-1 and J usage is TRBJ1-2; D is undetermined. The CDR3 extends over 10 amino acids. From germline, CDR1 is DFQATT and CDR2 SNEGSKA (reference sequence). V lost 7 bases and J lost 5, with 8 bases in between. The CDR3 DNA is TGCAGTGTGGGAGATTATGGCTACACCTTC. Translated, it gives CSVGDYGYTF.

This clone showed up just a few times. This chain connects TRBV7-9 to TRBJ1-2; 10 bases fit TRBD1. The V gene end was trimmed by 4 bases and the J gene end by 4 bases; junction bases not matched to a gene: 6. There are 15 residues in the CDR3. The germline V gene encodes CDR1 SEHNR and CDR2 FQNEAQ (reference sequence). CDR3 nucleotides: TGTGCCAGCAGCTCTGGACAGGGGGTATTCTATGGCTACACCTTC. Protein sequence: CASSSGQGVFYGYTF.

The chain recombines TRBV30 with TRBJ2-1; the D gene is possibly TRBD2 (5 bases). The CDR3 contains 15 residues. The V end lost 1 base, the J end lost 4 bases, and 14 bases lay between the germline ends. Germline assignment: CDR1 GTSNPN and CDR2 SVGIG (reference sequence). CDR3 coding DNA: TGTGCCTGGAGTGAGGCTCTGCGGGCTTACAATGAGCAGTTCTTC. Translated: CAWSEALRAYNEQFF.

This clone was seen a handful of times. The chain has TRBV4-1 and TRBJ2-4; TRBD1 matches at 7 bases. The germline V gene has CDR1 MGHRA and CDR2 YSYEKL. The CDR3 runs 16 residues. The V and J ends lost 0 bases and 1 base, in that order; junction bases with no gene match: 3. The CDR3 loop reads CASSQETGSAKNIQYF. In nucleotides, the CDR3 is TGCGCCAGCAGCCAAGAGACAGGGTCGGCCAAAAACATTCAGTACTTC.

Note on this clone: Compared with germline, one end of the junction differs, possibly owing to a read error. This chain joins TRBV19 and TRBJ1-1; possibly TRBD1 for D (6 bases). There are 14 residues in the CDR3. CDR1 and CDR2 from the germline V gene are LNHDA and SQIVND (reference sequence). The CDR3: CASSIGRDNSEAFF. CDR3 nucleotides: TGTGCCAGTAGTATAGGTAGGGACAACAGTGAAGCTTTCTTT.

The J gene is TRBJ1-1, the V gene TRBV2, with TRBD1 as a possible D gene (6 bases). Germline CDR1 reads SNHLY; CDR2 reads FYNNEI. This CDR3 spans 15 amino acids. V was trimmed by 6 bases and J by 1 base, leaving 15 bases between them. The CDR3 sequence: CASSAQGRGNTEAFF. The CDR3, as DNA: TGTGCCAGCAGCGCCCAGGGGAGGGGGAACACTGAAGCTTTCTTT.

This clone has just a few counts. The chain combines TRBV5-1 with TRBJ1-2, with D maybe TRBD1 (6 bases). V gave up 4 bases and J gave up 5 bases, with 12 bases separating them. The germline V gene has CDR1 SGHRS and CDR2 YFSETQ. The CDR3 has 13 residues. CDR3 DNA sequence: TGCGCCAGCAGCCACAGGGTCGGATATGGCTACACCTTC. Its translation is CASSHRVGYGYTF. The whole variable domain, filled in from reference TRBV5-1 and TRBJ1-2, reads KAGVTQTPRYLIKTRGQQVTLSCSPISGHRSVSWYQQTPGQGLQFLFEYFSETQRNKGNFPGRFSGRQFSNSRSEMNVSTLELGDSALYLCASSHRVGYGYTFGSGTRLTVV.